One sample yielded the 14 T cell receptor beta chains listed below, sequenced in a study of blood T cells in healthy people across ages. The authors ran a second PCR of about 6 to 12 cycles using a sample-barcoded 5' primer and a J-beta primer mix. Using its own MiXCR run on the 5' RACE reads, TCRdb lists one record per CDR3 protein. The sample contains hundreds of thousands of distinct CDR3 sequences, under 55% of which appear only once. Specimen: blood. These receptors all stem from a man in his 60s in good health.

The chain uses TRBV12-3 or TRBV12-4 and TRBJ1-1, with a possible D match to TRBD1 (5 bases). The V end lost 2 bases, the J end lost 4 bases, and 14 bases lay between the germline ends. The CDR3 runs 15 residues. In nucleotides, the CDR3 is TGTGCCAGCAGTTTACGGTCCGGAAGGGGCACTGAAGCTTTCTTT. Its protein is CASSLRSGRGTEAFF.

This sequence joins TRBV2 and TRBJ2-3, with TRBD2 matching over 10 bases. Germline CDR1 is SNHLY and CDR2 is FYNNEI. This CDR3 is 14 amino acids long. With 10 bases clipped from V and 2 bases from J, the junction kept 6 bases outside the gene matches. The CDR3 sequence: CAISGGTSTDTQYF. CDR3 in DNA: TGTGCCATTAGCGGGGGGACTTCCACAGATACGCAGTATTTT.

CDR3 DNA sequence: TGTGCCAGCTCTCCGACGGAACTTTCGTGGAACGAGCAGTACTTC. This gives the protein CASSPTELSWNEQYF. J is TRBJ2-7 and V is TRBV18, with no clear D. CDR1 and CDR2 from the germline V gene are KGHSH and LQKENI. This CDR3 comprises 15 residues. With 6 bases removed from V and 5 bases from J, the gap between germline ends came to 20 bases.

This chain uses TRBV20-1 with TRBJ1-5; 8 bases match TRBD1. The germline V gene has CDR1 DFQATT and CDR2 SNEGSKA (reference sequence). V lost 6 bases, J lost 0 bases, and 4 bases stayed unmatched. The length of the CDR3 is 14 residues. CDR3 nucleotides: TGCAGTGCCCTGACAGGGGATAGCAATCAGCCCCAGCATTTT. This encodes CSALTGDSNQPQHF.

The V and J genes are TRBV7-2 and TRBJ2-1; D perhaps matches TRBD2 (5 bases). Germline loops: CDR1 SGHTA, CDR2 FQGNSA. The CDR3 has 14 residues. V shed 3 bases and J shed 4 bases, with 10 bases lying between them. The CDR3 nucleotides are TGTGCCAGCAGCTTTGACGGGAAGTACAATGAGCAGTTCTTC. It translates to CASSFDGKYNEQFF.

The table lists this clonotype with a few counts. This chain connects TRBV27 to TRBJ2-7, with D tentatively TRBD1 (6 bases). The CDR3 spans 15 residues. The V end lost 5 bases, the J end lost 3 bases, and 17 bases lay between the germline ends. Looked up from germline, CDR1 is MNHEY and CDR2 is SMNVEV (reference sequence). Written as DNA, the CDR3 is TGTGCCAGCAGTCCGCATTCTAACAGGGTCTACGAGCAGTACTTC. This gives the protein CASSPHSNRVYEQYF.

The chain joins TRBV4-3 to TRBJ2-3, with TRBD2 matching 12 bases. The CDR3 is made up of 15 amino acids. The germline V gene has CDR1 LGHNA and CDR2 YSLEER. V lost 0 bases and J lost 9; bases outside the gene matches: 4. The CDR3 nucleotides read TGCGCCAGCAGCCAAGAGCTCCTAGCGGGGGGGACGCAGTATTTT. It encodes CASSQELLAGGTQYF.

As regards this clonotype: With a much larger clone just one base away, this may be a read error. The gene calls are TRBV2 and TRBJ2-7; 12 bases line up with TRBD1. Looked up from germline, CDR1 is SNHLY and CDR2 is FYNNEI. CDR3 length equals 15 residues. DNA of the CDR3: TGTGCCGGCAGTGGGGGACAGGGGGCGGCCTACGAGCAGTACTTC. This sequence encodes CAGSGGQGAAYEQYF.

This clonotype was seen a handful of times. V usage is TRBV12-5 and J usage is TRBJ2-1; D possibly matches TRBD1 or TRBD2 (5 bases each). CDR3 size: 15 residues. The ends were cut back, 4 bases at V and 5 bases at J, with 15 bases in the middle. From germline, CDR1 is LGHNT and CDR2 FRNRAP. The CDR3 here is CASGSRGENNNEQFF. CDR3 DNA sequence: TGTGCTAGTGGTTCGAGGGGCGAGAATAACAATGAGCAGTTCTTC.

The chain joins TRBV2 to TRBJ2-2; D might be TRBD1 (6 bases). Trimming pared 1 base from V and 3 bases from J, leaving 9 bases between. Germline CDR1 and CDR2: SNHLY and FYNNEI. The CDR3 spans 15 residues. The CDR3: CASSEEAGDTGELFF. The CDR3, as DNA: TGTGCCAGCAGTGAAGAGGCAGGGGACACCGGGGAGCTGTTTTTT.

This clonotype was picked up a small number of times. The chain carries TRBV12-3 or TRBV12-4 and TRBJ2-7; 10 nucleotides line up with TRBD1. CDR3 length: 14 residues. Trimming took 6 bases from V and 7 from J; bases not matched to a gene: 9. CDR3 sequence reads: CASRGQGFGKEQYF. Written as DNA, the CDR3 is TGTGCCAGCAGGGGACAGGGGTTCGGTAAAGAGCAGTACTTC.

Concerning this clonotype: An end of the junction differs from the germline gene, which may be a read error. The chain is built from TRBV11-2 and TRBJ2-7; TRBD1 might be the D (5 bases). This CDR3 contains 14 residues. Germline-derived CDR1 and CDR2 are SGHAT and FQNNGV. This CDR3 reads CACSSVRDIYEQYF. DNA of the CDR3: TGTGCCTGCAGCTCCGTCAGGGATATCTACGAGCAGTACTTC.

Worth noting for this clonotype: It is unclear where the CDR3 begins or ends on the DNA, so no DNA is shown, and the CDR3 is as TCRdb lists it. The rearrangement links TRBV7-5 to TRBJ1-4; TRBD1 is the table's D call, not checked against the DNA. TRBV7-5 is a recognized pseudogene. Both ends counted, the CDR3 spans 17 residues. CDR3 residues: CISVPEAAGNMVAKLFF.

The V and J genes are TRBV6-6 and TRBJ2-1, with 8 bases identical to TRBD1. The CDR3 is made up of 14 amino acids. V was pared by 6 bases and J by 8 bases, with 9 bases of the junction left unmatched. The germline gives CDR1 MNHNY, CDR2 SVGAGI (reference sequence). As DNA, the CDR3 is TGTGCCAGCAGAGGACAGGGCTCTTGGGATGAGCAGTTCTTC. Its protein is CASRGQGSWDEQFF.